The 31 T cell receptor beta chains listed next were all sequenced from one sample in a study of T cells in Graves' hyperthyroidism and ophthalmopathy. Authors of the study amplified TCR beta CDR3 regions from RNA transcripts. HTBI primers were employed in a first-round RT-PCR of the TCR CDR3. TCRdb called the multiplex PCR reads again in MiXCR, with one record for every CDR3 protein. The data hold 500,000 to 700,000 distinct CDR3 sequences, with 16% observed a single time. The sample was blood. Receptors originate from a young woman with Graves' hyperthyroidism.

This clonotype was found many times. The chain joins TRBV11-2 to TRBJ2-1; TRBD2 agrees at 16 bases. From germline, CDR1 is SGHAT and CDR2 FQNNGV. This CDR3 comprises 18 residues. The trim removed 5 bases at V and 12 bases at J, leaving 16 bases unmatched. CDR3 sequence (DNA): TGTGCCAGCAGCCCCCAACCCCCGGGACTAGCGGGAGGGGAGAGGCAGTTCTTC. Encoded protein: CASSPQPPGLAGGERQFF. The complete variable domain, with remaining parts taken from reference TRBV11-2 and TRBJ2-1, reads EAGVAQSPRYKIIEKRQSVAFWCNPISGHATLYWYQQILGQGPKLLIQFQNNGVVDDSQLPKDRFSAERLKGVDSTLKIQPAKLEDSAVYLCASSPQPPGLAGGERQFFGPGTRLTVL.

This clonotype was recorded a few times. The chain has TRBV27 and TRBJ1-1, with TRBD1 as a possible D gene (5 bases). The V gene lost 7 bases and the J gene lost 1 base, with 16 bases spanning the gap. The CDR3 is made up of 15 amino acids. The germline gives CDR1 MNHEY, CDR2 SMNVEV (reference sequence). The CDR3 here is CASKKLRGGNTEAFF. CDR3 nucleotide sequence: TGTGCCAGCAAAAAACTACGGGGGGGGAACACTGAAGCTTTCTTT.

Only a few counts were recorded for this clonotype. V and J are TRBV5-1 and TRBJ2-5; either TRBD1 or TRBD2 may supply D (5 bases each). Germline CDR1 SGHRS, CDR2 YFSETQ. Between the trimmed V and J ends, which lost 7 bases and 1 base, there was a span of 14 bases. This CDR3 region has 14 residues. CDR3 DNA: TGCGCCAGCGCCCCGGGACCTGTCCAAGAGACCCAGTACTTC. It translates to CASAPGPVQETQYF.

This clonotype occurred many times. V and J are TRBV2 and TRBJ2-7; D unresolved. The germline V gene has CDR1 SNHLY and CDR2 FYNNEI. The CDR3 consists of 12 residues. V shed 4 bases and J shed 4 bases, with 8 bases lying between them. The CDR3 DNA follows: TGTGCCAGCAGTGTTTCAGGATACGAGCAGTACTTC. Translating it yields CASSVSGYEQYF.

This clonotype was seen many times. V and J are TRBV13 and TRBJ2-1; TRBD2 aligns across 8 bases. The CDR3 has 13 amino acids. The ends lost 5 bases at V and 9 bases at J; junction bases unmatched: 6. Germline values: CDR1 PRHDT, CDR2 FYEKMQ (reference sequence). The CDR3 sequence is CASSPGGYGEQFF. The CDR3 coding sequence is TGTGCCAGCAGCCCGGGAGGGTACGGTGAGCAGTTCTTC.

This clonotype was counted between two and nine times. The genes are TRBV24-1 and TRBJ2-5; TRBD1 matches 9 bases. The germline gives CDR1 KGHDR, CDR2 SFDVKD. The trim removed 5 bases at V and 5 bases at J, leaving 11 bases unmatched. CDR3 length: 16 amino acids. The CDR3 bases are TGTGCCACCAGTGGGCTCCCGGGACAGGGTACGGAGACCCAGTACTTC. This encodes CATSGLPGQGTETQYF.

There are many counts of this clonotype. CDR3 sequence reads: CASSVSGTGGVSYGYTF. CDR3 bases: TGTGCCAGCAGTGTGTCCGGGACAGGGGGCGTCTCCTATGGCTACACCTTC. This rearrangement joins TRBV12-3 or TRBV12-4 to TRBJ1-2; TRBD1 aligns across 12 bases. The CDR3 spans 17 residues. Trimming took 5 bases from V and 4 from J; bases not matched to a gene: 11.

The V and J genes are TRBV9 and TRBJ2-2, with unresolved D. There are 14 residues in the CDR3. Germline V gene data show CDR1 as SGDLS and CDR2 as YYNGEE. V was cut by 0 bases and J by 3 bases, with 6 bases left in between. CDR3 in amino acids: CASSVATDTGELFF. The CDR3 DNA reads as TGTGCCAGCAGCGTAGCGACGGACACCGGGGAGCTGTTTTTT.

About this clonotype: A junction boundary mismatches the germline segment, possibly from a read error. This chain links TRBV4-2 with TRBJ1-3; perhaps TRBD1 as D (6 bases). Germline V gives CDR1 LGHNA, CDR2 YNFKEQ. The CDR3 has 14 residues. The CDR3 reads CASSLGTTGNTVYF. The CDR3 bases are TGTGCCAGCAGCCTCGGGACAACCGGAAACACCGTATATTTT.

This clonotype has only a few counts. V is TRBV29-1 and J is TRBJ1-2, with a tentative D call TRBD1 (5 bases). The V end was cut by 2 bases, the J end by 6 bases, with 13 bases between. Per germline, CDR1 SQVTM and CDR2 ANQGSEA. The CDR3 has 13 amino acids. The CDR3 DNA sequence: TGCAGCGTTGAACCGGACATTGGTCATGGCTACACCTTC. As protein: CSVEPDIGHGYTF.

In the case of this clonotype: A much larger clone differs from this one at a single base, so this may be a read error. CDR3 amino acids: CVWKGPRQYF. The CDR3 nucleotides read TGTGTCTGGAAGGGACCGCGACAGTACTTC. V usage is TRBV30 and J usage is TRBJ2-7; D tentatively reads TRBD1 or TRBD2 (5 bases each). Looked up from germline, CDR1 is GTSNPN and CDR2 is SVGIG (reference sequence). This CDR3 has 10 residues. The full variable domain, its missing parts supplied by reference TRBV30 and TRBJ2-7, is SQTIHQWPATLVQPVGSPLSLECTVEGTSNPNLYWYRQAAGRGLQLLFYSVGIGQISSEVPQNLSASRPQDRQFILSSKKLLLSDSGFYLCVWKGPRQYFGPGTRLTVT.

V and J are TRBV5-1 and TRBJ2-2; D call uncertain. CDR3 length: 16 amino acids. Germline values: CDR1 SGHRS, CDR2 YFSETQ. V gave up 2 bases and J gave up 0 bases, with 11 bases separating them. The CDR3 bases are TGCGCCAGCAGCTTCGACACCCAATCGAACACCGGGGAGCTGTTTTTT. This gives the protein CASSFDTQSNTGELFF.

The table lists this clonotype with many counts. The chain couples TRBV5-1 to TRBJ1-1; 8 bases map to TRBD1. The germline V gene has CDR1 SGHRS and CDR2 YFSETQ. This CDR3 comprises 13 residues. V gave up 4 bases and J gave up 5 bases; unmatched junction bases: 4. The CDR3 sequence is CASSETGETEAFF. The CDR3 DNA is TGCGCCAGCAGCGAGACAGGGGAGACTGAAGCTTTCTTT. Supplemented by reference TRBV5-1 and TRBJ1-1, the full variable domain reads KAGVTQTPRYLIKTRGQQVTLSCSPISGHRSVSWYQQTPGQGLQFLFEYFSETQRNKGNFPGRFSGRQFSNSRSEMNVSTLELGDSALYLCASSETGETEAFFGQGTRLTVV.

Turning to this clonotype: Given a much more abundant clone one base away, this may be a read error. The chain links TRBV20-1 to TRBJ1-5; the D gene is possibly TRBD1 (6 bases). Per the germline V gene, CDR1 is DFQATT and CDR2 is SNEGSKA (reference sequence). V lost 5 bases, J lost 5 bases, and 19 bases lay in between. This CDR3 comprises 15 residues. The chain's CDR3 is CSAASWTEDYQPQHF. Here the CDR3 DNA reads TGCAGTGCTGCCTCCTGGACAGAGGATTATCAGCCCCAGCATTTT.

The V gene is TRBV6-5, the J gene TRBJ1-6; D perhaps matches TRBD1 (5 bases). Deletions cut 5 bases from V and 7 bases from J, with 21 bases between. The CDR3 has 17 amino acids. CDR1 is MNHEY, CDR2 SVGAGI, per germline. The CDR3 loop reads CASSHRRGGGLNSPLHF. CDR3 bases: TGTGCCAGCAGTCACCGTCGGGGCGGGGGTCTGAATTCACCCCTCCACTTT.

This clonotype appeared many times. This rearrangement joins TRBV7-2 to TRBJ1-2; 7 bases fit TRBD1. Losses at the gene ends were 4 bases for V and 6 bases for J; bases not matched to a gene: 5. This CDR3 region has 13 residues. CDR1 is SGHTA, CDR2 FQGNSA, per germline. The CDR3 is CASSSTGSDGYTF. For the CDR3, the DNA is TGTGCCAGCAGCTCGACAGGGTCGGATGGCTACACCTTC.

This clonotype was seen at least ten times. This sequence joins TRBV11-3 and TRBJ1-1, with D possibly being TRBD1 (6 bases). Trimming stripped 2 bases from V and 5 bases from J, with 9 bases between. The CDR3 has 13 amino acids. Germline values: CDR1 SGHNT, CDR2 YENEEA. CDR3 sequence (DNA): TGTGCCAGCAGCTTACTGGACAGAACTGAAGCTTTCTTT. It encodes CASSLLDRTEAFF.

This clonotype was detected a few times. The chain combines TRBV12-3 or TRBV12-4 with TRBJ2-7, with TRBD1 as a possible D gene (5 bases). Trimming cost V 8 bases and J 9 bases, with 20 bases left between them. The CDR3 has 13 residues. CDR3 sequence reads: CASLHSIGAMQYF. CDR3 in DNA: TGTGCCAGCCTCCACTCAATAGGGGCTATGCAGTACTTC.

The chain links TRBV20-1 to TRBJ1-6; TRBD1 is a possible D gene (5 bases). Germline loops: CDR1 DFQATT, CDR2 SNEGSKA (reference sequence). The V and J ends lost 7 bases and 8 bases respectively, with 15 bases between them. The CDR3 sequence is 13 residues long. CDR3 in amino acids: CSVMGLRDSPLHF. The CDR3, as DNA: TGCAGTGTAATGGGACTCCGAGATTCACCCCTCCACTTT.

The V and J genes are TRBV6-2 or TRBV6-3 and TRBJ2-5; TRBD1 matches at 8 bases. With V trimmed by 6 bases and J by 5 bases, 5 bases remained unmatched. Germline V gene data show CDR1 as MNHEY and CDR2 as SVGEGT. This CDR3 has 13 amino acids. The CDR3 nucleotides read TGTGCCAGCAGAGCAGGGGGCTGGGAGACCCAGTACTTC. Translation: CASRAGGWETQYF.

This clonotype was picked up a small number of times. The chain has TRBV5-1 and TRBJ2-1, with D perhaps being TRBD1 or TRBD2 (5 bases each). Germline assignment: CDR1 SGHRS and CDR2 YFSETQ. With 1 base removed from V and 3 bases from J, the gap between germline ends came to 11 bases. There are 15 residues in the CDR3. This chain's CDR3 is CASSLKLGDYNEQFF. CDR3 DNA: TGCGCCAGCAGCTTGAAACTAGGGGACTACAATGAGCAGTTCTTC. Full variable domain (remainder filled in from reference TRBV5-1 and TRBJ2-1): KAGVTQTPRYLIKTRGQQVTLSCSPISGHRSVSWYQQTPGQGLQFLFEYFSETQRNKGNFPGRFSGRQFSNSRSEMNVSTLELGDSALYLCASSLKLGDYNEQFFGPGTRLTVL.

This clonotype has ten or more counts. The chain employs TRBV28 and TRBJ2-5; TRBD1 is a possible D gene (6 bases). The V and J ends lost 6 bases and 4 bases respectively, with 15 bases between them. Germline V gene data show CDR1 as MDHEN and CDR2 as SYDVKM. The CDR3 runs to 14 residues. Written as DNA, the CDR3 is TGTGCCAGCAGCCTTGGACAGTTGGCAGAGACCCAGTACTTC. Amino acid sequence: CASSLGQLAETQYF.

This clonotype was seen more than once but under ten times. The CDR3 nucleotides read TGTGCCAGCAGCCGCAGGCCTCGGGTTAACTATGGCTACACCTTC. Its protein product is CASSRRPRVNYGYTF. The V call is TRBV7-9, the J call TRBJ1-2; D unclear. Trimming took 5 bases from V and 1 from J, leaving 14 bases between them. The CDR3 has 15 residues. Germline V gene lookup returns CDR1 SEHNR and CDR2 FQNEAQ (reference sequence).

The J gene is TRBJ1-1, the V gene TRBV9; TRBD1 might be the D (6 bases). Germline V gene data show CDR1 as SGDLS and CDR2 as YYNGEE. Trimming removed 0 bases from V and 1 base from J, with 16 bases in between. The CDR3 contains 17 residues. CDR3 nucleotide sequence: TGTGCCAGCAGCGTAGCGGGGGGCCGGACAGCGAACACTGAAGCTTTCTTT. Translated, it gives CASSVAGGRTANTEAFF. Full variable domain (rest looked up from reference TRBV9 and TRBJ1-1): DSGVTQTPKHLITATGQRVTLRCSPRSGDLSVYWYQQSLDQGLQFLIQYYNGEERAKGNILERFSAQQFPDLHSELNLSSLELGDSALYFCASSVAGGRTANTEAFFGQGTRLTVV.

There are many counts of this clonotype. This chain joins TRBV30 and TRBJ2-1; 9 bases agree with TRBD2. Germline CDR1 and CDR2: GTSNPN and SVGIG (reference sequence). This CDR3 contains 14 residues. Germline trimming cut 4 bases from V and 5 bases from J; bases unmatched to any gene: 6. The CDR3 sequence: CAWTSGIGDNEQFF. The CDR3 region has the DNA TGTGCCTGGACTAGCGGGATTGGAGACAATGAGCAGTTCTTC.

CDR3: CASRDPREEQYF. CDR3 bases: TGTGCCAGCCGCGACCCTCGGGAGGAGCAGTACTTC. The V gene is TRBV6-1, the J gene TRBJ2-7; possibly TRBD2 for D (6 bases). Germline V gives CDR1 MNHNS, CDR2 SASEGT. This CDR3 contains 12 residues. V was clipped by 8 bases and J by 7 bases, with 15 bases between them.

This clonotype was seen ten or more times. The chain carries TRBV20-1 and TRBJ2-1; D is possibly TRBD1 (6 bases). Germline CDR1 is DFQATT and CDR2 is SNEGSKA (reference sequence). Trimming took off 6 bases at V and 1 base at J, with 13 bases between the two ends. This CDR3 region has 14 residues. DNA of the CDR3: TGCAGTGCCGTATACAGGGAATCCTACAATGAGCAGTTCTTC. It codes for CSAVYRESYNEQFF.

The chain has TRBV29-1 and TRBJ2-1; perhaps D is TRBD1 or TRBD2 (6 bases each). This CDR3 comprises 13 residues. Trimming took off 3 bases at V and 7 bases at J, with 13 bases between the two ends. CDR1 and CDR2 from the germline V gene are SQVTM and ANQGSEA. The CDR3, as DNA: TGCAGCGTTGATTTGGGGGCGGGGAATGAGCAGTTCTTC. It is translated as CSVDLGAGNEQFF.

This clonotype has a count of ten or more. The chain uses TRBV18 and TRBJ2-1, with D possibly called TRBD1 or TRBD2 (5 bases each). V lost 8 bases and J 7 bases, leaving 21 bases between the germline ends. The CDR3 loop spans 15 amino acids. Looked up from germline, CDR1 is KGHSH and CDR2 is LQKENI. The CDR3: CASATGTPRVNEQFF. As DNA, the CDR3 is TGTGCCAGCGCCACCGGGACCCCCCGAGTAAATGAGCAGTTCTTC.

This clonotype was recorded at least ten times. The chain is built from TRBV20-1 and TRBJ2-1; a possible D gene is TRBD1 (6 bases). CDR3 length: 16 amino acids. CDR1 is DFQATT and CDR2 is SNEGSKA in the germline V gene (reference sequence). V was clipped by 3 bases and J by 6 bases, with 21 bases between them. In DNA form, the CDR3 reads TGCAGTGCTAGTGCGGCTGCCCAGGGGATCCCCAATGAGCAGTTCTTC. Residues: CSASAAAQGIPNEQFF.

CDR3 bases: TGTGCCAGCAGCACCATGGTCCGGGGGGCGAACACTGAAGCTTTCTTT. This translates into CASSTMVRGANTEAFF. This chain links TRBV11-2 with TRBJ1-1; weak D call: TRBD1 (6 bases). V lost 5 bases and J 1 base, leaving 17 bases between the germline ends. The CDR3 loop spans 16 amino acids. Germline assignment: CDR1 SGHAT and CDR2 FQNNGV.